The 31 T cell receptor beta chains reported below all come from one sample, sequenced in a study of blood T cell repertoires in COVID-19. Data came from immunoSEQ multiplex PCR; TCRdb stores just in-frame clones and leaves some out. The sample lists approximately 200,000 clones, approximately 78% occurring once. Sequencing was carried out using peripheral blood. The receptors originated from a woman of 80 years or more with COVID-19, enrolled during active disease.

V is TRBV23-1 and J is TRBJ1-2; no reliable D call. TRBV23-1 is given ORF status, its function remaining uncertain. V lost 6 bases and J 6 bases, leaving 17 bases between the germline ends. The CDR3 contains 14 residues. CDR3 residues: CASRPPRAPHGYTF. CDR3 coding DNA: TGCGCCAGCAGACCCCCCCGAGCGCCCCATGGCTACACCTTC.

The gene calls are TRBV6-1 and TRBJ1-1, with D possibly being TRBD1 (6 bases). Per germline, CDR1 MNHNS and CDR2 SASEGT. Trimming shortened V by 0 bases and J by 6 bases, and 17 bases separated the two germline ends. The CDR3 is made up of 16 amino acids. CDR3 sequence: CASSEAFYRVVSEAFF. CDR3 in DNA: TGTGCCAGCAGTGAAGCGTTCTACAGGGTTGTATCTGAAGCTTTCTTT.

The chain employs TRBV5-1 and TRBJ2-7; 11 bases line up with TRBD2. The V gene's germline CDR1 is SGHRS and CDR2 YFSETQ. Unmatched junction bases numbered 13, after V lost 4 bases and J lost 4 bases. The CDR3 is 17 amino acids. The DNA of the CDR3 is TGCGCCAGCAGCAGAGACACTAGCGGGAGCGCCGGGTACGAGCAGTACTTC. Its translation: CASSRDTSGSAGYEQYF.

This chain joins TRBV6-6 and TRBJ2-7, with D possibly TRBD2 on 5 matching bases. Germline V CDR1 and CDR2: MNHNY, SVGAGI (reference sequence). This CDR3 is 13 amino acids long. The germline V and J ends were trimmed by 1 base and 4 bases, with 8 bases remaining between them. This CDR3 is CASSYYTGYEQYF. The CDR3, as DNA: TGTGCCAGCAGTTACTATACGGGGTACGAGCAGTACTTC.

The V gene is TRBV3-1 (or the pseudogene TRBV3-2), the J gene TRBJ1-6; 10 bases match TRBD1. This CDR3 is built from 18 residues. Germline-derived CDR1 and CDR2 are LGHDT and YNNKEL (reference sequence). The V and J ends lost 1 base and 5 bases, in that order; junction bases with no gene match: 8. CDR3 region: CASSQVQDRGIHNSPLHF. CDR3 bases: TGTGCCAGCAGCCAAGTCCAGGACAGGGGGATTCATAATTCACCCCTCCACTTT.

This clone came up once. The V call is TRBV27, the J call TRBJ2-2, with 7 bases that match TRBD1. CDR3 size: 17 residues. CDR1 and CDR2 (germline): MNHEY, SMNVEV (reference sequence). V lost 5 bases and J lost 4; bases outside the gene matches: 13. CDR3 coding DNA: TGTGCCAGCAGTCGACTCGACAGGGTCCTACCCACCGGGGAGCTGTTTTTT. Its protein product is CASSRLDRVLPTGELFF.

The J gene is TRBJ2-1, the V gene TRBV25-1, with TRBD1 identical over 10 bases. After removal of 5 bases from V and 7 bases from J, the junction contained 14 bases not matched to a gene. This CDR3 comprises 17 residues. In germline, CDR1 is MGHDK, CDR2 SYGVNS. For the CDR3, the DNA is TGTGCCAGCAGTTTCTCCGCCGGGACAGGGGTGCGGAATGAGCAGTTCTTC. Translation gives CASSFSAGTGVRNEQFF.

J is TRBJ2-7 and V is TRBV18; 10 bases are a match to TRBD1. V shed 3 bases and J 3 bases; nucleotides not matched to a gene: 5. This CDR3 is built from 15 residues. Germline values: CDR1 KGHSH, CDR2 LQKENI. In nucleotides, the CDR3 is TGTGCCAGCTCACCGCCGGGACAGGGGCTCTACGAGCAGTACTTC. Translated, it gives CASSPPGQGLYEQYF. The entire variable domain, with the rest obtained from reference TRBV18 and TRBJ2-7, is as follows: NAGVMQNPRHLVRRRGQEARLRCSPMKGHSHVYWYRQLPEEGLKFMVYLQKENIIDESGMPKERFSAEFPKEGPSILRIQQVVRGDSAAYFCASSPPGQGLYEQYFGPGTRLTVT.

The V gene is TRBV2, the J gene TRBJ2-7; TRBD2 matches at 10 bases. From germline, CDR1 is SNHLY and CDR2 FYNNEI. The CDR3 totals 14 residues. With V trimmed by 6 bases and J by 0 bases, 2 bases remained unmatched. CDR3 nucleotide sequence: TGTGCCAGCAGACTAGCGGGGCACTCCTACGAGCAGTACTTC. Its translation is CASRLAGHSYEQYF.

This chain uses TRBV7-2 with TRBJ2-7; 7 nucleotides align to TRBD1. In germline, CDR1 is SGHTA, CDR2 FQGNSA. The CDR3 has 15 amino acids. The V gene end was trimmed by 1 base and the J gene end by 2 bases; junction bases not matched to a gene: 5. The CDR3 nucleotides read TGTGCCAGCAGCTTAGGAGGGGGCGGGCCCTACGAGCAGTACTTC. Its protein is CASSLGGGGPYEQYF. Based on the CDR3 plus reference TRBV7-2 and TRBJ2-7, the full variable domain is GAGVSQSPSNKVTEKGKDVELRCDPISGHTALYWYRQSLGQGLEFLIYFQGNSAPDKSGLPSDRFSAERTGGSVSTLTIQRTQQEDSAVYLCASSLGGGGPYEQYFGPGTRLTVT.

The CDR3, as DNA: TGTGCCAGCAGCTTATTACGACAGGAGATTATTTATGGCTACACCTTC. This translates into CASSLLRQEIIYGYTF. The chain has TRBV7-9 and TRBJ1-2, with D possibly being TRBD1 (6 bases). Germline values: CDR1 SEHNR, CDR2 FQNEAQ (reference sequence). This CDR3 is built from 16 residues. V lost 2 bases, J lost 5 bases, and 18 bases lay in between. The full variable domain, in which reference TRBV7-9 and TRBJ1-2 provide the parts outside the CDR3, is DTGVSQNPRHKITKRGQNVTFRCDPISEHNRLYWYRQTLGQGPEFLTYFQNEAQLEKSRLLSDRFSAERPKGSFSTLEIQRTEQGDSAMYLCASSLLRQEIIYGYTFGSGTRLTVV.

This clone was seen once. V is TRBV7-2 and J is TRBJ2-5; 7 bases map to TRBD1. The CDR3 spans 14 residues. Looked up from germline, CDR1 is SGHTA and CDR2 is FQGNSA. After removal of 3 bases from V and 4 bases from J, the junction contained 5 bases not matched to a gene. The CDR3 reads CASSFQGGLETQYF. The CDR3 DNA reads TGTGCCAGCAGCTTTCAAGGGGGCTTAGAGACCCAGTACTTC.

This chain uses TRBV6-1 with TRBJ1-2; D is unclear. The CDR3 has 13 residues. Germline V gene sequence: CDR1 MNHNS, CDR2 SASEGT. The V and J ends lost 0 bases and 8 bases respectively, with 10 bases between them. The CDR3 sequence is CASSEARDAGYTF. The DNA for the CDR3 is TGTGCCAGCAGTGAAGCCCGGGATGCAGGCTACACCTTC.

This clone showed up many times. DNA for the CDR3: TGCGCCAGCACGGGAGCGGGAGGGAACAATGAGCAGTTCTTC. This codes for CASTGAGGNNEQFF. The V gene is TRBV10-2, the J gene TRBJ2-1; 10 positions agree with TRBD2. This CDR3 is built from 14 residues. Looked up from germline, CDR1 is WSHSY and CDR2 is SAAADI. The V gene end was trimmed by 7 bases and the J gene end by 5 bases; junction bases not matched to a gene: 5.

The chain has TRBV6-5 and TRBJ2-3; weak D call: TRBD1 (5 bases). Germline-derived CDR1 and CDR2 are MNHEY and SVGAGI. CDR3 size: 15 residues. The V and J ends lost 0 bases and 2 bases respectively, with 9 bases between them. DNA for the CDR3: TGTGCCAGCAGTTACTCTGCAGGGTACACAGATACGCAGTATTTT. Translating gives CASSYSAGYTDTQYF.

The rearrangement uses TRBV19 and TRBJ2-7, with D perhaps TRBD1 (5 bases). Germline loops: CDR1 LNHDA, CDR2 SQIVND (reference sequence). The ends were cut back, 5 bases at V and 3 bases at J, with 11 bases in the middle. This CDR3 is built from 13 residues. CDR3 sequence reads: CASSPSGYYEQYF. The CDR3 DNA reads as TGTGCCAGTAGTCCCTCAGGGTACTACGAGCAGTACTTC.

V usage is TRBV20-1 and J usage is TRBJ1-2; no definite D call. Deletions cut 3 bases from V and 6 bases from J, with 17 bases between. The CDR3 length is 14 residues. CDR1 DFQATT and CDR2 SNEGSKA come from the germline V gene (reference sequence). The CDR3 sequence is CSASMIEAVDGYTF. The CDR3 DNA is TGCAGTGCTAGTATGATCGAGGCGGTGGATGGCTACACCTTC.

The chain has TRBV5-1 and TRBJ2-5; 13 bases line up with TRBD2. CDR3 length equals 16 residues. CDR1 and CDR2 (germline): SGHRS, YFSETQ. V shed 4 bases, J shed 5 bases, and the junction held 8 bases outside the gene matches. CDR3 sequence (DNA): TGCGCCAGCAGCACCCGACTAGCGGGGGGCGGGGAGACCCAGTACTTC. Protein: CASSTRLAGGGETQYF. The full variable domain, its missing parts supplied by reference TRBV5-1 and TRBJ2-5, is KAGVTQTPRYLIKTRGQQVTLSCSPISGHRSVSWYQQTPGQGLQFLFEYFSETQRNKGNFPGRFSGRQFSNSRSEMNVSTLELGDSALYLCASSTRLAGGGETQYFGPGTRLLVL.

This clone was counted a few times. The chain couples TRBV27 to TRBJ1-1; 7 bases line up with TRBD1. Germline assignment: CDR1 MNHEY and CDR2 SMNVEV (reference sequence). Trimming removed 8 bases from V and 3 bases from J; junction bases left unmatched: 6. The CDR3 extends over 13 amino acids. In DNA form, the CDR3 reads TGTGCCAGCCGACAGGGTGGATACACTGAAGCTTTCTTT. This encodes CASRQGGYTEAFF.

V usage is TRBV30 and J usage is TRBJ1-4; D gene uncertain. V lost 0 bases to trimming and J lost 8 bases, with 10 bases between them. The CDR3 sequence is 13 residues long. Germline V gives CDR1 GTSNPN, CDR2 SVGIG (reference sequence). DNA for the CDR3: TGTGCCTGGAGTGTACAAGACATAGAAAAACTGTTTTTT. It specifies CAWSVQDIEKLFF.

CDR3 sequence (DNA): TGCGCCAGCAGCTTGGGGGGACAGAATGAGCAGTTCTTC. Translation gives CASSLGGQNEQFF. This chain uses TRBV5-1 with TRBJ2-1; TRBD1 matches 7 bases. The CDR3 spans 13 residues. V dropped 0 bases and J dropped 7; count of bases not matched to a gene: 1. Looked up from germline, CDR1 is SGHRS and CDR2 is YFSETQ.

This chain links TRBV4-1 with TRBJ2-2, with 11 bases aligning to TRBD2. Per the germline V gene, CDR1 is MGHRA and CDR2 is YSYEKL. The CDR3 totals 15 residues. V gave up 1 base and J gave up 10 bases; unmatched junction bases: 5. The CDR3 here is CASSQASSGRKELFF. In DNA form, the CDR3 reads TGCGCCAGCAGCCAAGCTTCTAGCGGGAGGAAGGAGCTGTTTTTT.

The chain has TRBV28 and TRBJ1-2; TRBD1 matches at 8 bases. The CDR3 is made up of 14 amino acids. Trimming removed 2 bases from V and 5 bases from J; junction bases left unmatched: 4. CDR1 and CDR2 from the germline V gene are MDHEN and SYDVKM. The CDR3 sequence: CASSLQGARYGYTF. The CDR3 coding sequence is TGTGCCAGCAGTTTACAGGGGGCCCGGTATGGCTACACCTTC.

The V gene is TRBV5-4, the J gene TRBJ2-2; unclear D gene. V gave up 0 bases and J gave up 3 bases, with 6 bases separating them. Germline CDR1 is SGHNT and CDR2 is YYREEE (reference sequence). The CDR3 is made up of 14 amino acids. The CDR3 DNA reads TGTGCCAGCAGCTTGGTCATTGACACCGGGGAGCTGTTTTTT. This encodes CASSLVIDTGELFF.

This chain connects TRBV6-2 or TRBV6-3 to TRBJ1-2; 7 bases are shared with TRBD1. Trimming at V came to 6 bases and at J to 8 bases, leaving 3 bases not matched to a gene. Germline CDR1 and CDR2: MNHEY and SVGEGT. This CDR3 comprises 11 residues. CDR3 sequence: CASSMGQGYTF. CDR3 DNA: TGTGCCAGCAGCATGGGACAGGGCTACACCTTC.

V usage is TRBV7-9 and J usage is TRBJ1-1, with D possibly matching TRBD1 (5 bases). The CDR3 is 13 residues long. CDR1 and CDR2 from the germline V gene are SEHNR and FQNEAQ (reference sequence). V was shortened by 6 bases and J by 3 bases, with 11 bases between the two germline ends. The CDR3 spells CASRGPWDTEAFF. The CDR3 coding sequence is TGTGCCAGCAGGGGGCCGTGGGACACTGAAGCTTTCTTT.

V is TRBV19 and J is TRBJ2-1; a weak D match, TRBD2 (5 bases). The CDR3 contains 17 residues. Trimming took 0 bases from V and 0 from J, leaving 12 bases between them. CDR1 is LNHDA, CDR2 SQIVND, per germline (reference sequence). CDR3 nucleotides: TGTGCCAGTAGTATAGATCATAGCGCCAGCTCCTACAATGAGCAGTTCTTC. It encodes CASSIDHSASSYNEQFF.

Here the CDR3 reads CASSLDGLGNQPQHF. CDR3 bases: TGTGCCAGCAGCTTAGACGGACTGGGCAATCAGCCCCAGCATTTT. The J gene is TRBJ1-5, the V gene TRBV11-2, with D unresolved. The V gene's germline CDR1 is SGHAT and CDR2 FQNNGV. The CDR3 has 15 amino acids. Trimming removed 0 bases from V and 2 bases from J, with 8 bases in between.

This clone was counted only a few times. The J gene is TRBJ1-1, the V gene TRBV5-8, with unresolved D. The CDR3 spans 11 residues. The V gene's germline CDR1 is SGHTS and CDR2 YDEGEE. Trimming stripped 1 base from V and 7 bases from J, with 5 bases between. Written as DNA, the CDR3 is TGTGCCAGCAGCTTGTACAGTGAAGCTTTCTTT. This translates into CASSLYSEAFF.

The rearrangement links TRBV6-5 to TRBJ1-1; TRBD1 aligns across 7 bases. The germline V gene encodes CDR1 MNHEY and CDR2 SVGAGI. The CDR3 runs to 15 residues. The junction had 5 bases not matched to a gene; V was cut back by 2 bases and J by 2 bases. CDR3 in amino acids: CASSYLDRLNTEAFF. The CDR3 DNA is TGTGCCAGCAGTTACCTGGACAGGTTAAACACTGAAGCTTTCTTT.

This chain uses TRBV28 with TRBJ1-2, with 9 bases identical to TRBD1. There are 18 residues in the CDR3. CDR1 is MDHEN and CDR2 is SYDVKM in the germline V gene. V lost 5 bases, J lost 4 bases, and 17 bases stayed unmatched. As DNA, the CDR3 is TGTGCCAGCAGTCCCCCCTGGACAGGGGATTTCGTAGGCTATGGCTACACCTTC. This codes for CASSPPWTGDFVGYGYTF.